This TCR beta chain was sequenced during a study of T cell repertoires in ileal Crohn's disease. Time point indicated: neoterminal ileum biopsy at postoperative endoscopy, about 6 months after surgery. Germline CDR1 is KGHSH and CDR2 is LQKENI. The V and J ends lost 5 bases and 5 bases respectively, with 12 bases between them. This CDR3 comprises 14 residues. The table came from immunoSEQ multiplex PCR; TCRdb's copy has only in-frame clones and leaves some out. Of more than 50,000 clones in the sample, approximately 88% were seen once. Sequencing input: ileal tissue. The chain recombines TRBV18 with TRBJ2-2; no firm D call. This TCR was sampled from an adult with Crohn's disease. The CDR3 reads CASSITQKTGELFF. CDR3 nucleotides: TGTGCCAGCTCAATAACACAGAAAACCGGGGAGCTGTTTTTT.